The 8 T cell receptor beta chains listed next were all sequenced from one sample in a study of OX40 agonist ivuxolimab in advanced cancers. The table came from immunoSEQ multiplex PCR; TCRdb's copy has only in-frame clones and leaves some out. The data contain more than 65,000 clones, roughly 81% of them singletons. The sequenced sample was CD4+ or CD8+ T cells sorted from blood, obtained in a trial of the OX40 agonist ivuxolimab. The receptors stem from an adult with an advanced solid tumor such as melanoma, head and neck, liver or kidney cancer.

CDR3 nucleotides: TGTGCCAGTAGTATACGTGGACAGACCTCGGCCCTAAACACTGAAGCTTTCTTT. It specifies CASSIRGQTSALNTEAFF. V and J are TRBV19 and TRBJ1-1; tentative D call: TRBD1 (6 bases). Looked up from germline, CDR1 is LNHDA and CDR2 is SQIVND (reference sequence). The CDR3 totals 18 residues. V lost 2 bases and J 2 bases, leaving 21 bases between the germline ends.

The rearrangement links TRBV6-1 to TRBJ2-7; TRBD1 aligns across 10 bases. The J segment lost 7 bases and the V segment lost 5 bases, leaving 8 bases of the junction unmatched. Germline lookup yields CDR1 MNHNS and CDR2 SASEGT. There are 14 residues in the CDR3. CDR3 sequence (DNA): TGTGCCAGCAGTACGGACAGGGGGGTATTTGAGCAGTACTTC. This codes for CASSTDRGVFEQYF.

The CDR3 bases are TGCGCCAGCAGCTCCCTAGGCAGGGCCTCCTCCTATGGCTACACCTTC. It codes for CASSSLGRASSYGYTF. The gene calls are TRBV5-1 and TRBJ1-2, with D maybe TRBD1 (5 bases). The CDR3 runs 16 residues. Germline-derived CDR1 and CDR2 are SGHRS and YFSETQ. Trimming removed 3 bases from V and 4 bases from J, with 19 bases in between. Variable domain in full (rest from reference TRBV5-1 and TRBJ1-2): KAGVTQTPRYLIKTRGQQVTLSCSPISGHRSVSWYQQTPGQGLQFLFEYFSETQRNKGNFPGRFSGRQFSNSRSEMNVSTLELGDSALYLCASSSLGRASSYGYTFGSGTRLTVV.

As DNA, the CDR3 is TGTGCCAGCAGCAAAGTACCAGCGGGCGACTACGAGCAGTACTTC. It codes for CASSKVPAGDYEQYF. The V and J genes are TRBV21-1 and TRBJ2-7; the DNA was not used to check the table's D call, TRBD2. TRBV21-1 is a known pseudogene. The length of the CDR3 is 15 residues.

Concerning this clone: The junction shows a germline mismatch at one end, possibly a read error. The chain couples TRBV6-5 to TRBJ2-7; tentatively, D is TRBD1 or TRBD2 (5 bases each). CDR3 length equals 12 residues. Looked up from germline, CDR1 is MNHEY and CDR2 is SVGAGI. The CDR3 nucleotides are TGTGCCAGCAGTACTACCCGGGACGGCACTTTTTTC. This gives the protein CASSTTRDGTFF.

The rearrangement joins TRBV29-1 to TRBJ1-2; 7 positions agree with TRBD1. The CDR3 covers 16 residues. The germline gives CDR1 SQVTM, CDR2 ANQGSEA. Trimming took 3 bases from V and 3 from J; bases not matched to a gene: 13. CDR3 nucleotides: TGCAGCGTTGACACAGGGGCGACCGAACGCGACTATGGCTACACCTTC. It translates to CSVDTGATERDYGYTF.

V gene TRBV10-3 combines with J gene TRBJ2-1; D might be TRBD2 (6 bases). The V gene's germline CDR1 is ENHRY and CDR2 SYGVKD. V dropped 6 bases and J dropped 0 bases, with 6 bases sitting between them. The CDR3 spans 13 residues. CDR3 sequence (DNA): TGTGCCATCAGGGAGGGCTCCTACAATGAGCAGTTCTTC. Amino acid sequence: CAIREGSYNEQFF.

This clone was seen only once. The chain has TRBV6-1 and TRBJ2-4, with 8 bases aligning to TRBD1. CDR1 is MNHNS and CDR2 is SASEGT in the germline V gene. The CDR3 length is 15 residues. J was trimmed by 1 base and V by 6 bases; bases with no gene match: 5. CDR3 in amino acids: CASSDRGFAKNIQYF. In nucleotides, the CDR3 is TGTGCCAGCAGCGACAGGGGTTTCGCCAAAAACATTCAGTACTTC.